Listed here are 28 T cell receptor beta chains from one sample, sequenced in a study of metastatic and nonmetastatic thyroid tumors. Through MiXCR, TCRdb re-clonotyped the PCR reads. The sample shows more than 10,000 clones, over 25% of them seen only once. All patients were untreated before thyroid surgery. Specimen: tumor tissue. The origin of the receptors is a male donor with papillary thyroid cancer or a benign thyroid nodule (not recorded which). Some clones in this sample may be carry-over from other donors' samples.

Concerning this clone: The junction does not match germline at one end; this may be a read error. The CDR3 DNA sequence: TGTGCCAGCAGACCTGCTAGCGGGAGGCGGTATGAGCAGTGCTTC. Amino acid sequence: CASRPASGRRYEQCF. The chain recombines TRBV27 with TRBJ2-1, with 11 bases that match TRBD2. Looked up from germline, CDR1 is MNHEY and CDR2 is SMNVEV (reference sequence). The CDR3 consists of 15 residues.

CDR3 loop: CASSAKAENTGELFF. The CDR3, as DNA: TGTGCCAGCAGTGCGAAGGCAGAGAACACCGGGGAGCTGTTTTTT. The chain joins TRBV6-1 to TRBJ2-2; D is uncertain. Trimming pared 4 bases from V and 1 base from J, leaving 10 bases between. Looked up from germline, CDR1 is MNHNS and CDR2 is SASEGT. This CDR3 has 15 amino acids.

V is TRBV15 and J is TRBJ1-4; D not certain. V was trimmed by 1 base and J by 7 bases, leaving 13 bases between them. This CDR3 region has 15 residues. In germline, CDR1 is LNHNV, CDR2 YYDKDF (reference sequence). Here the CDR3 reads CATSRAPGLAEKLFF. In DNA form, the CDR3 reads TGTGCCACCAGCAGAGCTCCGGGCCTTGCTGAAAAACTGTTTTTT.

V gene TRBV7-9 combines with J gene TRBJ2-7; a possible D gene is TRBD2 (5 bases). Trimming shortened V by 2 bases and J by 2 bases, and 10 bases separated the two germline ends. This CDR3 has 14 amino acids. Germline V CDR1 and CDR2: SEHNR, FQNEAQ (reference sequence). Written as DNA, the CDR3 is TGTGCCAGCAGCTTAACCGGGGTCACCTACGAGCAGTACTTC. Protein product: CASSLTGVTYEQYF.

This chain joins TRBV10-1 and TRBJ2-2; possibly TRBD2 for D (6 bases). Per germline, CDR1 WNHNN and CDR2 SYGVQD (reference sequence). The CDR3 loop spans 14 amino acids. The V end was cut by 0 bases, the J end by 7 bases, with 9 bases between. For the CDR3, the DNA is TGCGCCAGCAGTGAGTCGGGGGGTAACGGGGAGCTGTTTTTT. It specifies CASSESGGNGELFF.

This clone was counted many times. The rearrangement links TRBV4-2 to TRBJ1-4; D is ambiguous. Per germline, CDR1 LGHNA and CDR2 YNFKEQ. Trimming took off 1 base at V and 0 bases at J, with 9 bases between the two ends. The CDR3 covers 16 residues. The CDR3 DNA reads as TGTGCCAGCAGCCAAGGGTCGGTAGCAACTAATGAAAAACTGTTTTTT. This gives the protein CASSQGSVATNEKLFF.

In this sample, this clone is medium-sized. The V and J genes are TRBV11-2 and TRBJ2-7; D not certain. The ends were cut back, 5 bases at V and 3 bases at J, with 14 bases in the middle. The CDR3 consists of 14 residues. Germline CDR1 is SGHAT and CDR2 is FQNNGV. The CDR3 sequence is CASSTTHALYEQYF. Written as DNA, the CDR3 is TGTGCCAGCAGCACGACGCACGCCCTCTACGAGCAGTACTTC.

In this sample, this clone turned up once. V gene TRBV7-2 combines with J gene TRBJ2-7; possibly TRBD1 for D (5 bases). Trimming took 0 bases from V and 4 from J, leaving 10 bases between them. Germline CDR1 SGHTA, CDR2 FQGNSA. The CDR3 sequence is 14 residues long. The CDR3 bases are TGTGCCAGCAGCTTAGCCGGACAAATATACGAGCAGTACTTC. Its protein is CASSLAGQIYEQYF.

A few counts support this clone. The chain joins TRBV6-1 to TRBJ2-7; 11 positions agree with TRBD2. After removal of 2 bases from V and 5 bases from J, the junction contained 5 bases not matched to a gene. Germline V gives CDR1 MNHNS, CDR2 SASEGT. The length of the CDR3 is 15 residues. CDR3: CASSELAGGPDEQYF. CDR3 bases: TGTGCCAGCAGTGAACTAGCGGGGGGCCCGGACGAGCAGTACTTC.

This clone was seen a handful of times. The rearrangement joins TRBV19 to TRBJ1-2, with no clear D. V was shortened by 6 bases and J by 3 bases, with 14 bases between the two germline ends. The CDR3 totals 14 residues. Germline V gene lookup returns CDR1 LNHDA and CDR2 SQIVND (reference sequence). The CDR3 sequence is CASSRASGDYGYTF. As DNA, the CDR3 is TGTGCCAGTAGCCGGGCCTCTGGGGACTATGGCTACACCTTC. Drawing the rest from reference TRBV19 and TRBJ1-2, the complete variable domain is DGGITQSPKYLFRKEGQNVTLSCEQNLNHDAMYWYRQDPGQGLRLIYYSQIVNDFQKGDIAEGYSVSREKKESFPLTVTSAQKNPTAFYLCASSRASGDYGYTFGSGTRLTVV.

This clone was seen only a few times. This chain links TRBV20-1 with TRBJ1-2; D unresolved. Germline-derived CDR1 and CDR2 are DFQATT and SNEGSKA (reference sequence). The germline V and J ends were trimmed by 3 bases and 8 bases, with 16 bases remaining between them. There are 13 residues in the CDR3. The DNA for the CDR3 is TGCAGTGCTAGCCGCGACGAGGTCAAGGGCTACACCTTC. It translates to CSASRDEVKGYTF.

The chain links TRBV11-3 to TRBJ1-1; the D gene is possibly TRBD1 (6 bases). V was shortened by 0 bases and J by 4 bases, with 9 bases between the two germline ends. Germline V CDR1 and CDR2: SGHNT, YENEEA. This CDR3 spans 14 amino acids. DNA of the CDR3: TGTGCCAGCAGCTTAGAACCACAGGGCACTGAAGCTTTCTTT. Its protein is CASSLEPQGTEAFF.

This clone has only a few counts. The chain links TRBV27 to TRBJ2-7; D gene ambiguous. V dropped 5 bases and J dropped 0 bases, with 11 bases sitting between them. Germline assignment: CDR1 MNHEY and CDR2 SMNVEV (reference sequence). CDR3 length: 14 amino acids. The CDR3 reads CASSVSEISYEQYF. In DNA, the CDR3 is TGTGCCAGCAGTGTCAGCGAAATCTCCTACGAGCAGTACTTC.

This clone was detected ten times or more. V is TRBV6-1 and J is TRBJ2-6; 8 bases agree with TRBD1. Germline CDR1 is MNHNS and CDR2 is SASEGT. The CDR3 spans 16 residues. With 7 bases clipped from V and 0 bases from J, the junction kept 5 bases outside the gene matches. The CDR3, as DNA: TGTGCCAGCACAGGGGGCGCTCCCTCTGGGGCCAACGTCCTGACTTTC. It codes for CASTGGAPSGANVLTF.

The chain carries TRBV20-1 and TRBJ2-7, with D tentatively TRBD1 or TRBD2 (5 bases each). Trimming stripped 6 bases from V and 6 bases from J, with 15 bases between. The CDR3 covers 12 residues. Germline CDR1 reads DFQATT; CDR2 reads SNEGSKA (reference sequence). The CDR3 loop reads CSARGPSGEQYF. The CDR3 region has the DNA TGCAGTGCCCGGGGCCCCTCGGGCGAGCAGTACTTC.

The rearrangement links TRBV6-5 to TRBJ2-1; 8 bases are shared with TRBD1. This CDR3 has 15 amino acids. Germline V gene lookup returns CDR1 MNHEY and CDR2 SVGAGI. Trimming at V came to 5 bases and at J to 8 bases, leaving 11 bases not matched to a gene. The CDR3 region has the DNA TGTGCCAGCAGTCATACGGACAGGGAAGGGTATGAGCAGTTCTTC. It codes for CASSHTDREGYEQFF.

On this clone: One end of the junction varies from germline; a read error may be responsible. The genes are TRBV12-3 or TRBV12-4 and TRBJ1-2, with TRBD1 as a possible D gene (5 bases). The CDR3 contains 11 residues. This CDR3 is CASSCRGGYPF. The CDR3 nucleotides read TGTGCCAGCAGTTGTAGGGGCGGCTACCCGTTC.

This clone showed up just once. The gene calls are TRBV4-2 and TRBJ2-7, with 7 bases that match TRBD1. The V and J ends lost 4 bases and 3 bases, in that order; junction bases with no gene match: 12. The CDR3 totals 16 residues. Germline V gene data show CDR1 as LGHNA and CDR2 as YNFKEQ. The CDR3 here is CASSPGGGQDIYEQYF. The CDR3 DNA sequence: TGTGCCAGCAGCCCCGGCGGAGGACAGGATATCTACGAGCAGTACTTC.

The chain is built from TRBV18 and TRBJ2-7; 8 bases are shared with TRBD1. Trimming removed 6 bases from V and 3 bases from J; junction bases left unmatched: 10. CDR1 is KGHSH and CDR2 is LQKENI in the germline V gene. The CDR3 is 15 residues long. CDR3 loop: CASSLGTGAYYEQYF. For the CDR3, the DNA is TGTGCCAGCTCGCTGGGGACAGGTGCATACTACGAGCAGTACTTC. Filled out from reference TRBV18 and TRBJ2-7, the complete variable domain reads NAGVMQNPRHLVRRRGQEARLRCSPMKGHSHVYWYRQLPEEGLKFMVYLQKENIIDESGMPKERFSAEFPKEGPSILRIQQVVRGDSAAYFCASSLGTGAYYEQYFGPGTRLTVT.

This clone was detected ten times or more. The V call is TRBV18, the J call TRBJ2-3; 9 positions agree with TRBD1. Trimming at V came to 3 bases and at J to 9 bases, leaving 10 bases not matched to a gene. CDR1 and CDR2 (germline): KGHSH, LQKENI. This CDR3 is built from 15 residues. CDR3 bases: TGTGCCAGCTCACCGTTGGACAGGGGTGGAACCACGCAGTATTTT. Encoded protein: CASSPLDRGGTTQYF.

In this sample, this clone turned up many times. The chain employs TRBV10-3 and TRBJ1-1; D is unclear. The ends were cut back, 7 bases at V and 1 base at J, with 10 bases in the middle. The CDR3 runs to 13 residues. Germline V CDR1 and CDR2: ENHRY, SYGVKD. CDR3 DNA: TGTGCCATCACTCCAGAGCCGAACACTGAAGCTTTCTTT. Translated: CAITPEPNTEAFF.

This clone was detected only a few times. The V and J genes are TRBV20-1 and TRBJ1-2; D is unresolved. V lost 3 bases and J lost 5, with 16 bases in between. Looked up from germline, CDR1 is DFQATT and CDR2 is SNEGSKA (reference sequence). There are 14 residues in the CDR3. This CDR3 is CSARKDPAAYGYTF. CDR3 nucleotides: TGCAGTGCTAGGAAGGACCCGGCGGCTTATGGCTACACCTTC.

Many counts were recorded for this clone. The same CDR3 can be traced to other DNA sequences in this sample. The gene calls are TRBV6-1 and TRBJ2-6; tentatively, D is TRBD1 (5 bases). The CDR3 sequence is 14 residues long. V lost 8 bases and J lost 0, with 8 bases in between. The germline V gene encodes CDR1 MNHNS and CDR2 SASEGT. The CDR3 spells CASLGASGANVLTF. CDR3 sequence (DNA): TGTGCCAGCTTAGGGGCCTCTGGGGCCAACGTCCTGACTTTC.

Sample share makes this clone medium-sized. The chain uses TRBV6-1 and TRBJ2-1, with TRBD1 identical over 8 bases. The CDR3 has 13 residues. The ends lost 6 bases at V and 7 bases at J; junction bases unmatched: 5. The germline gives CDR1 MNHNS, CDR2 SASEGT. Written as DNA, the CDR3 is TGTGCCAGCAGCTACAGGGGGTGGAATGAGCAGTTCTTC. Its translation is CASSYRGWNEQFF.

The V call is TRBV27, the J call TRBJ2-3; 9 nucleotides align to TRBD2. Germline trimming cut 6 bases from V and 2 bases from J; bases unmatched to any gene: 3. Germline CDR1 and CDR2: MNHEY and SMNVEV (reference sequence). This CDR3 comprises 14 residues. This CDR3 reads CASRGLANTDTQYF. CDR3 sequence (DNA): TGTGCCAGCAGAGGACTAGCGAACACAGATACGCAGTATTTT.

The V and J genes are TRBV3-1 and TRBJ2-7; possibly TRBD2 for D (6 bases). Trimming took off 5 bases at V and 0 bases at J, with 11 bases between the two ends. The germline V gene has CDR1 LGHDT and CDR2 YNNKEL (reference sequence). This CDR3 has 14 amino acids. The CDR3: CASSTPSDSYEQYF. CDR3 DNA sequence: TGTGCCAGCAGCACCCCTAGCGACTCCTACGAGCAGTACTTC.

This clone was counted ten times or more. The V gene is TRBV9, the J gene TRBJ2-2; tentatively, D is TRBD1 or TRBD2 (5 bases each). The CDR3 loop spans 14 amino acids. Germline CDR1 SGDLS, CDR2 YYNGEE. V was clipped by 6 bases and J by 3 bases, with 12 bases between them. CDR3 protein: CASTRDPYTGELFF. In DNA, the CDR3 is TGTGCCAGCACCCGGGACCCATACACCGGGGAGCTGTTTTTT.

The chain recombines TRBV12-3 or TRBV12-4 with TRBJ2-5, with D possibly being TRBD1 (6 bases). The CDR3 sequence is 14 residues long. Trimming left V 2 bases short and J 7 bases short, with 14 bases between. The CDR3 DNA follows: TGTGCCAGCAGTTTATCAGGGGCCCGAGGGACCCAGTACTTC. It codes for CASSLSGARGTQYF.